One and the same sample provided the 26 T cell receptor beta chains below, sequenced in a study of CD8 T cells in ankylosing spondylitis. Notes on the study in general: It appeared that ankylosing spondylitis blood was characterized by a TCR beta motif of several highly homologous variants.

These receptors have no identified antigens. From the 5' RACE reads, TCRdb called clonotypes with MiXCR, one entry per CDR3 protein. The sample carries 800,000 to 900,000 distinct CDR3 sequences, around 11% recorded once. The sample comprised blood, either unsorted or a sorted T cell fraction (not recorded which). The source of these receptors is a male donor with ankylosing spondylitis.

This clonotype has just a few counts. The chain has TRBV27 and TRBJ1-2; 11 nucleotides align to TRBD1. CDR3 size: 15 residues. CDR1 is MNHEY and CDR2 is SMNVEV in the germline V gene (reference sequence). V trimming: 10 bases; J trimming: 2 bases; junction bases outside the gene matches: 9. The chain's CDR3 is CATAGQGVTNYGYTF. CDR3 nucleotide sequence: TGTGCCACCGCGGGACAGGGGGTGACCAACTATGGCTACACCTTC.

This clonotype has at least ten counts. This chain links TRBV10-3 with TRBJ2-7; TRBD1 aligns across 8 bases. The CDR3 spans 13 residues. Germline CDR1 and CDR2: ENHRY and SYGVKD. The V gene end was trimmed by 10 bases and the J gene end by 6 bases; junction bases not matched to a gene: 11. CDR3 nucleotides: TGTGCCACCCTTCGGACAGGGAGTCGCGAGCAGTACTTC. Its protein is CATLRTGSREQYF.

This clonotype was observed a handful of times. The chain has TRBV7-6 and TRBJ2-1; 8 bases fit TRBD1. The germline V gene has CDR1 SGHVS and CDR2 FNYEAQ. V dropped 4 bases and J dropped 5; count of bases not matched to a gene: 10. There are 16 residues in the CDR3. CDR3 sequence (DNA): TGTGCCAGCAGCTCATTCCGGGACAGGTTTAACAATGAGCAGTTCTTC. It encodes CASSSFRDRFNNEQFF.

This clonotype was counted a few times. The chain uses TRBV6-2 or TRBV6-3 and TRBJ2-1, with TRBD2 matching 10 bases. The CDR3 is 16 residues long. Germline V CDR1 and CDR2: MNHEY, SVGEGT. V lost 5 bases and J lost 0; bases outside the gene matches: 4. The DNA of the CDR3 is TGTGCCAGCAGTCCACTAGCGGGGCTCTCCTACAATGAGCAGTTCTTC. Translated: CASSPLAGLSYNEQFF.

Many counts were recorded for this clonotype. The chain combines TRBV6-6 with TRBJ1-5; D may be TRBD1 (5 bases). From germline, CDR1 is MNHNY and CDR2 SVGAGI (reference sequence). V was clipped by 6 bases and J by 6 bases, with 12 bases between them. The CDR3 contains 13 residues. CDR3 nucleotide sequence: TGTGCCAGCAGCCCGACAGAAATTCAGCCCCAGCATTTT. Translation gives CASSPTEIQPQHF.

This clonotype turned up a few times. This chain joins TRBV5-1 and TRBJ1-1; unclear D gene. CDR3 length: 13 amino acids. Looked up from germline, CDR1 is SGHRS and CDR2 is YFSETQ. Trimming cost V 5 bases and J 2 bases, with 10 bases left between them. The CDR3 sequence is CASSWQSNTEAFF. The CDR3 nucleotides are TGCGCCAGCAGTTGGCAGAGCAACACTGAAGCTTTCTTT.

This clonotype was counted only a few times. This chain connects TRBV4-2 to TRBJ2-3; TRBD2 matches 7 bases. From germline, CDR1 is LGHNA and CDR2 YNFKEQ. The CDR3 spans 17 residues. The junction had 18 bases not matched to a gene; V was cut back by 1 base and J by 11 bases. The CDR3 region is CASSQGISGSLERGQYF. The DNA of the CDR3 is TGTGCCAGCAGCCAAGGGATTAGCGGGTCCCTCGAAAGGGGGCAGTATTTT.

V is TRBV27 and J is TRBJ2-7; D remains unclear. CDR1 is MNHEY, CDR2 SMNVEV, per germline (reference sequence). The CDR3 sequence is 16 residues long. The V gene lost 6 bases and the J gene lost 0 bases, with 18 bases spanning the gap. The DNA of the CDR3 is TGTGCCAGCAGCCTTACCCAGGCCCTCAGCTCCTACGAGCAGTACTTC. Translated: CASSLTQALSSYEQYF.

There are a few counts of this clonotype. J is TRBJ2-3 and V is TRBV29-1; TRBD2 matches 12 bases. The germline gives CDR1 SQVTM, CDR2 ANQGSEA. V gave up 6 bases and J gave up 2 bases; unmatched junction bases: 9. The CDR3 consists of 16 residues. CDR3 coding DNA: TGCAGCGTCGGGATAGGGACTAGCGGGTCCACAGATACGCAGTATTTT. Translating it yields CSVGIGTSGSTDTQYF.

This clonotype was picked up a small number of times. The CDR3: CSAFSDRLSGNTIYF. CDR3 DNA: TGCAGTGCGTTCTCCGACAGACTCTCTGGAAACACCATATATTTT. This rearrangement joins TRBV20-1 to TRBJ1-3, with D maybe TRBD1 (5 bases). The germline V and J ends were trimmed by 6 bases and 0 bases, with 15 bases remaining between them. The CDR3 is made up of 15 amino acids. Germline lookup yields CDR1 DFQATT and CDR2 SNEGSKA (reference sequence).

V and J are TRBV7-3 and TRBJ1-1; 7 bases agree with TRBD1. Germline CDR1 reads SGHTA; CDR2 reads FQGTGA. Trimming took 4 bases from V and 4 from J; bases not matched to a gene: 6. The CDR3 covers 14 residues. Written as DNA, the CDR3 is TGTGCCAGCAGCTCCCAATACAGGGGCACTGAAGCTTTCTTT. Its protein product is CASSSQYRGTEAFF. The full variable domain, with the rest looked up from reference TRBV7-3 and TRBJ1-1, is GAGVSQTPSNKVTEKGKYVELRCDPISGHTALYWYRQSLGQGPEFLIYFQGTGAADDSGLPNDRFFAVRPEGSVSTLKIQRTERGDSAVYLCASSSQYRGTEAFFGQGTRLTVV.

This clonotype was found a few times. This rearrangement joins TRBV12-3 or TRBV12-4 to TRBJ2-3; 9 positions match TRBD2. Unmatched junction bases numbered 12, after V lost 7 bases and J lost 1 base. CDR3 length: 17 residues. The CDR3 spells CASTLASSGIGTDTQYF. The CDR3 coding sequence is TGTGCCAGCACTCTAGCGTCTAGCGGGATAGGCACAGATACGCAGTATTTT.

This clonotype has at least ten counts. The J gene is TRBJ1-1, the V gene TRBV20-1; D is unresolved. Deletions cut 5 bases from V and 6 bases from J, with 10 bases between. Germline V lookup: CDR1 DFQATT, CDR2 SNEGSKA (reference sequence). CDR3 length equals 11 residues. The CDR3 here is CSALRTPEAFF. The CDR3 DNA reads TGCAGTGCTCTACGGACCCCTGAAGCTTTCTTT.

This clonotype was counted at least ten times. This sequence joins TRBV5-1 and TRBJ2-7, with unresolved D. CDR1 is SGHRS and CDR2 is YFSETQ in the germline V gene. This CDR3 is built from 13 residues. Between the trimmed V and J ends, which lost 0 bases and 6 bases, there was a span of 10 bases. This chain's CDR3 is CASSLELGIEQYF. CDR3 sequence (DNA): TGCGCCAGCAGCTTGGAGCTAGGAATCGAGCAGTACTTC. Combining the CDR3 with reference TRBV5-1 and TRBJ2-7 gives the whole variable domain KAGVTQTPRYLIKTRGQQVTLSCSPISGHRSVSWYQQTPGQGLQFLFEYFSETQRNKGNFPGRFSGRQFSNSRSEMNVSTLELGDSALYLCASSLELGIEQYFGPGTRLTVT.

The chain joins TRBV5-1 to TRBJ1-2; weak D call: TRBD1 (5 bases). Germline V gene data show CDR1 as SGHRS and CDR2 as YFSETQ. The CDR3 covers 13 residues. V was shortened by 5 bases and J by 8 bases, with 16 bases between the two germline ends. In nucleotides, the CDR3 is TGCGCCAGCAGTAACTCAGGGATCGCGGGCTACACCTTC. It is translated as CASSNSGIAGYTF.

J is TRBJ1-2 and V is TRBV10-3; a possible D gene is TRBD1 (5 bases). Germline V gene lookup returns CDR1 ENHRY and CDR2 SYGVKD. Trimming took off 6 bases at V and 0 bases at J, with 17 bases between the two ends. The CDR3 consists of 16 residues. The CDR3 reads CAISSGGVWTNYGYTF. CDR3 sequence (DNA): TGTGCCATCAGCTCCGGAGGGGTCTGGACTAACTATGGCTACACCTTC.

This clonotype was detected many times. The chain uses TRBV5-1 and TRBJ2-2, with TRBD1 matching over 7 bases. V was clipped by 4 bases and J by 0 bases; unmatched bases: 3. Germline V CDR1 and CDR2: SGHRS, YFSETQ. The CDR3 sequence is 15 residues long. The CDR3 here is CASSRGQANTGELFF. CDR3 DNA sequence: TGCGCCAGCAGCCGCGGACAGGCGAACACCGGGGAGCTGTTTTTT.

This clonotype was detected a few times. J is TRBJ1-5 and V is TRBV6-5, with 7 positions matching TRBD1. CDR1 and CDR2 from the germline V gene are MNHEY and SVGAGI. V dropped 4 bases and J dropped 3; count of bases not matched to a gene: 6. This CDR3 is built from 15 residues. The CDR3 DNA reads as TGTGCCAGCAGTTCCCACGACAGGGACAATCAGCCCCAGCATTTT. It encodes CASSSHDRDNQPQHF.

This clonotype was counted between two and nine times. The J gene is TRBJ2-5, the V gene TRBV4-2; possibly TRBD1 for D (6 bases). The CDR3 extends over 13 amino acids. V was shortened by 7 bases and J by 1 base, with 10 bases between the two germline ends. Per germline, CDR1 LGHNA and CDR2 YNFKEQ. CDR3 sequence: CASKTTGQETQYF. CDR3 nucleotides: TGTGCCAGCAAAACGACAGGCCAAGAGACCCAGTACTTC.

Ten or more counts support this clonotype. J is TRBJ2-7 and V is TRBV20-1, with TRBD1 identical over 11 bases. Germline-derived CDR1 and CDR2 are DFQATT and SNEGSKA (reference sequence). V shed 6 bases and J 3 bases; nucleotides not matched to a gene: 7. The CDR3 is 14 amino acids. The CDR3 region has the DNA TGCAGTGCCGTTCCCGGGACAGGGGGCTACGAGCAGTACTTC. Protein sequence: CSAVPGTGGYEQYF.

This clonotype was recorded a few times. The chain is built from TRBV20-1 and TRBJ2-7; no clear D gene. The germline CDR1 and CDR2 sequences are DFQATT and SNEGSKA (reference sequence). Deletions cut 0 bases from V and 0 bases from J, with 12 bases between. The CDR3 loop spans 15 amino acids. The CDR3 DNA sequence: TGCAGTGCTAGAGACCCAAGGGTATTCTCCTACGAGCAGTACTTC. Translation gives CSARDPRVFSYEQYF.

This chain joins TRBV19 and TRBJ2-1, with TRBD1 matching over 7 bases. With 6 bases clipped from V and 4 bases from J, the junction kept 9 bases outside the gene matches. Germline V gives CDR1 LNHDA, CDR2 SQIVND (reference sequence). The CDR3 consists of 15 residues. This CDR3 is CASRLAGTAYNEQFF. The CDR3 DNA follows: TGTGCCAGTAGATTGGCCGGGACAGCATACAATGAGCAGTTCTTC.

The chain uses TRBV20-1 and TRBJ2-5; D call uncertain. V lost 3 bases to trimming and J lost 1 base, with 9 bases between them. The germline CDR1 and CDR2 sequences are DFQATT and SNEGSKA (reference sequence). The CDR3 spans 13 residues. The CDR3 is CSASPLVQETQYF. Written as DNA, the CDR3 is TGCAGTGCTAGCCCCCTAGTCCAAGAGACCCAGTACTTC.

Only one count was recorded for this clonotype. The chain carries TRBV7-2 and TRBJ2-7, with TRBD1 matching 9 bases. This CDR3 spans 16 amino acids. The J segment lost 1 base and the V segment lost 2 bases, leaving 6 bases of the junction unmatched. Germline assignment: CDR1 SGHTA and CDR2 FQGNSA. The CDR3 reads CASSLIGGTGSYEQYF. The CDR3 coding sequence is TGTGCCAGCAGCTTAATTGGTGGGACAGGGTCCTACGAGCAGTACTTC.

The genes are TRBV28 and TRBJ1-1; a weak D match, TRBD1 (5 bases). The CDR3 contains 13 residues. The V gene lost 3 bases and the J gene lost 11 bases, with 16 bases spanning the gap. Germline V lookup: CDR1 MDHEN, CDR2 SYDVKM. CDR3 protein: CASSFPERGKAFF. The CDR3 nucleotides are TGTGCCAGCAGTTTCCCCGAGAGGGGTAAGGCTTTCTTT.

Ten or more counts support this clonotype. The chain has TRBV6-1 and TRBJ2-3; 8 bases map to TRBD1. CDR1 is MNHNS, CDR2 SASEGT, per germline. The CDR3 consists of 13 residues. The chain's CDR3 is CVTSGQGTDTQYF. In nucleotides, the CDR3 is TGTGTTACTTCGGGACAGGGCACAGATACGCAGTATTTT.